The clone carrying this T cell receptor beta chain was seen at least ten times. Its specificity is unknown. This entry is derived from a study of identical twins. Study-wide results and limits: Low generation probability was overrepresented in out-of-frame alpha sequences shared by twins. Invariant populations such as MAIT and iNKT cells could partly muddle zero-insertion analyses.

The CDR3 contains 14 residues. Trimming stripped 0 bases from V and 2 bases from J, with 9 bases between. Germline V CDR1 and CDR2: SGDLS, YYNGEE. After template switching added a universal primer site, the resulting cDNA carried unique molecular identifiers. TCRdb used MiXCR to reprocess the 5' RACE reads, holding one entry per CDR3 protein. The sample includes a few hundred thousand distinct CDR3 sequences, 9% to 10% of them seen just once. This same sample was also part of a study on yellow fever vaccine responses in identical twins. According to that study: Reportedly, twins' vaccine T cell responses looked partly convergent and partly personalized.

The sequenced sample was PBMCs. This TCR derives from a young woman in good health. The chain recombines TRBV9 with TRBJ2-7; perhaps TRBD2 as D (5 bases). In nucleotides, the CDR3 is TGTGCCAGCAGCGTAGATCCCGGGACCTACGAGCAGTACTTC. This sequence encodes CASSVDPGTYEQYF.